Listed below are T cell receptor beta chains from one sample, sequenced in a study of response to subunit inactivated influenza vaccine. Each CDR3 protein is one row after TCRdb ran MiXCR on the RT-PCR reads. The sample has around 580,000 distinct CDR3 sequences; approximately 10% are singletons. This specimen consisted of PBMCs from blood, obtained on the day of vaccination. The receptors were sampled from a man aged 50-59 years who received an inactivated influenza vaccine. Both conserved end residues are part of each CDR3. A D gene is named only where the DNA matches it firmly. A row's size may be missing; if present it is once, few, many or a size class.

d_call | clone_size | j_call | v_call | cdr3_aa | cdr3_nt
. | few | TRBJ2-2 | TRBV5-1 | CASSPATNTGELFF | TGCGCCAGCAGCCCCGCGACAAACACCGGGGAGCTGTTTTTT
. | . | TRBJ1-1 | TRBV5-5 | CASSLQTTEAFF | TGTGCCAGCAGCTTGCAGACCACTGAAGCTTTCTTT
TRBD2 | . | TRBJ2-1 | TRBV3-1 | CASSQWERGHSYNEQFF | TGTGCCAGCAGCCAATGGGAGCGGGGGCACTCCTACAATGAGCAGTTCTTC
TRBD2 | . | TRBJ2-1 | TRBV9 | CASSAETSGVSNEQFF | TGTGCCAGCAGCGCCGAGACTAGCGGGGTTTCGAATGAGCAGTTCTTC
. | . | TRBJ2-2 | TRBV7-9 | CASSPDTDTGELSF | TGTGCCAGCAGCCCCGACACGGACACCGGGGAGCTGTCTTTT
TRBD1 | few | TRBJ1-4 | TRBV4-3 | CASSQGDRGRKLFF | TGCGCCAGCAGCCAGGGGGACAGGGGCCGAAAACTGTTTTTT
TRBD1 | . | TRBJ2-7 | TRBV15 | CATSVQGYEQYF | TGTGCCACCAGCGTACAGGGGTACGAGCAGTACTTC
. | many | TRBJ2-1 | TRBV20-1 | CSAAGSSYNEQFF | TGCAGTGCCGCGGGGAGCTCCTACAATGAGCAGTTCTTC
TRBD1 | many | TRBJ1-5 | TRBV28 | CASRPRQGRSNQPQHF | TGTGCCAGCAGGCCGCGACAGGGACGTAGCAATCAGCCCCAGCATTTT
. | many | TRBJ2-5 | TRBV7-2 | CASTLGTETQYF | TGTGCCAGCACCTTAGGGACAGAGACCCAGTACTTC
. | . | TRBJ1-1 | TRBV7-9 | CASSLEEDTEAFF | TGTGCCAGCAGCTTAGAGGAAGACACTGAAGCTTTCTTT
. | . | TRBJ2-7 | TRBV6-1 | CASSELGRSPGEQYF | TGTGCCAGCAGTGAATTGGGACGGTCCCCTGGGGAGCAGTACTTC
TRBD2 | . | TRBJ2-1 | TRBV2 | CASQTSLQFF | TGTGCCAGCCAGACTAGCCTGCAGTTCTTC
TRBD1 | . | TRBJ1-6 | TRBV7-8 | CASSLTSGQRGHNSPLHF | TGTGCCAGCAGCTTAACAAGCGGTCAAAGGGGGCATAATTCACCCCTCCACTTT
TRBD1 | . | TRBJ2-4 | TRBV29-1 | CSGTDKNIQYF | TGCAGTGGGACAGACAAAAACATTCAGTACTTC
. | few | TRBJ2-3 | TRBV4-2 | CASSQVETAGLEGTDTQYF | TGTGCCAGCAGCCAAGTCGAGACTGCAGGGCTCGAAGGCACAGATACGCAGTATTTT
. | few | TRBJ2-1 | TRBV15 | CATSSPYNEQFF | TGTGCCACCAGCAGCCCCTACAATGAGCAGTTCTTC
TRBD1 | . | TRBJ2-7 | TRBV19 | CASSIMPGQGSYEQYF | TGTGCCAGTAGTATTATGCCGGGACAGGGTTCCTACGAGCAGTACTTC
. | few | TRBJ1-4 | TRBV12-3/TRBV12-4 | CASSLSWTEAENEKLFF | TGTGCCAGCAGTTTATCGTGGACAGAAGCCGAGAATGAAAAACTGTTTTTT
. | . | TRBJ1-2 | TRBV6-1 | CASRMQGSYGYTF | TGTGCCAGCCGCATGCAGGGGAGTTACGGCTACACCTTC
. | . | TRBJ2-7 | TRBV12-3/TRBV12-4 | CASSWQTDSYEQYF | TGTGCCAGCAGTTGGCAAACGGACTCCTACGAGCAGTACTTC
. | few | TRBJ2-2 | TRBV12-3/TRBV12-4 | CAGRRSNTGELFF | TGTGCCGGTCGGAGATCGAACACCGGGGAGCTGTTTTTT
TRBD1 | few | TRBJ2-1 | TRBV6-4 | CASRAQGVPYNEQFF | TGTGCCAGCAGAGCTCAGGGGGTCCCCTACAATGAGCAGTTCTTC
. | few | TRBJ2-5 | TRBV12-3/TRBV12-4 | CASSAGPETQYF | TGTGCCAGCAGTGCCGGGCCCGAGACCCAGTACTTC
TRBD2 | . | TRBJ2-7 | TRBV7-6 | CASSPTTSGRSAEQYF | TGTGCCAGCAGCCCCACAACTAGCGGGAGGTCGGCCGAGCAGTACTTC
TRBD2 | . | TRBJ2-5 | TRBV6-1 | CASRPSRGGTQYF | TGTGCCAGCAGACCTTCCCGGGGGGGAACCCAGTACTTC
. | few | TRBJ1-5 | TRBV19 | CASSFGGLNQPQHF | TGTGCCAGTAGTTTCGGCGGACTCAATCAGCCCCAGCATTTT
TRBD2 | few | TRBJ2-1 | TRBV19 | CASSTRLANNEQFF | TGTGCCAGTAGTACCCGACTAGCGAACAATGAGCAGTTCTTC
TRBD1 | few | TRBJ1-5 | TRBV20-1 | CSALQGFGNQPQHF | TGCAGTGCCCTACAGGGGTTCGGCAATCAGCCCCAGCATTTT
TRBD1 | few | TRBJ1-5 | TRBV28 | CASSLGRTGTAFNQPQHF | TGTGCCAGCAGTTTAGGGAGAACCGGGACAGCTTTCAATCAGCCCCAGCATTTT
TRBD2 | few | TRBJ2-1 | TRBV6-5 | CASSYSGEMYNEQFF | TGTGCCAGCAGTTATAGCGGGGAAATGTACAATGAGCAGTTCTTC
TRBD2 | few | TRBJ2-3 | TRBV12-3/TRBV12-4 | CASSPPRLAGGPDTQYF | TGTGCCAGCAGTCCGCCGAGACTAGCGGGAGGGCCAGATACGCAGTATTTT
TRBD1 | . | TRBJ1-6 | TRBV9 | CASSVGTGNSPLHF | TGTGCCAGCAGCGTAGGGACAGGGAATTCACCCCTCCACTTT
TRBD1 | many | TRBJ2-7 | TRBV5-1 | CASSSTNRGTYEQYF | TGCGCCAGCAGCTCGACCAACAGGGGAACCTACGAGCAGTACTTC
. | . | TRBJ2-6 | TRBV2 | CASRAGPSRANVLTF | TGTGCCAGCAGGGCGGGGCCCTCTCGGGCCAACGTCCTGACTTTC
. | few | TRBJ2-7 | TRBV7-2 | CASTTRGLYEQYF | TGTGCCAGCACCACCCGAGGGCTATACGAGCAGTACTTC
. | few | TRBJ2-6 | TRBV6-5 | CASSYRTGSPGANVLTF | TGTGCCAGCAGTTACCGAACAGGGTCCCCTGGGGCCAACGTCCTGACTTTC
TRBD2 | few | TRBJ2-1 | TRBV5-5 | CASSLGLALVNEQFF | TGTGCCAGCAGCTTAGGACTAGCGCTAGTAAATGAGCAGTTCTTC
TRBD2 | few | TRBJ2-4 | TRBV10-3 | CAISESDGLAGRGSIQYF | TGTGCCATCAGTGAGTCAGACGGGCTAGCGGGAAGAGGCAGCATTCAGTACTTC
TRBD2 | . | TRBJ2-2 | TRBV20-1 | CSATLARPSTGELFF | TGCAGTGCCACACTAGCGAGACCCTCCACCGGGGAGCTGTTTTTT
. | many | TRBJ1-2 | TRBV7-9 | CASSLEARGYTF | TGTGCCAGCAGCTTAGAGGCCCGTGGCTACACCTTC
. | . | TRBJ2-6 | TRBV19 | CAIGGSHSGANVLTF | TGTGCCATCGGCGGTTCCCACTCTGGGGCCAACGTCCTGACTTTC
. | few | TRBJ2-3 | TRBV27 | CASSRSSAGRYTDTQYF | TGTGCCAGCAGCCGTTCCTCTGCGGGAAGGTACACAGATACGCAGTATTTT
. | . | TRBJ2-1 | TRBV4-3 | CASSQTGTDYNEQFF | TGCGCCAGCAGCCAAACTGGGACCGATTACAATGAGCAGTTCTTC
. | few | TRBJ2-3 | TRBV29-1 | CSVFGGPDTQYF | TGCAGCGTCTTCGGGGGCCCAGATACGCAGTATTTT
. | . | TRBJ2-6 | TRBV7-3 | CASRAGYGANVLTF | TGTGCCAGCAGGGCGGGGTATGGGGCCAACGTCCTGACTTTC
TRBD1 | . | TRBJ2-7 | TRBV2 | CASSVQGPPHEQYF | TGTGCCAGCAGTGTACAGGGGCCCCCCCACGAGCAGTACTTC
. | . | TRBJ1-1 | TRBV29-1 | CSVEPPGPPEAFF | TGCAGCGTTGAACCCCCAGGCCCGCCTGAAGCTTTCTTT
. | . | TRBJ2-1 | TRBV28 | CASTLRLALNNEQFF | TGTGCCAGCACCTTGCGGCTAGCGCTTAACAATGAGCAGTTCTTC
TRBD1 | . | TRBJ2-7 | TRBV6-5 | CASSWTGVGEQYF | TGTGCCAGCAGTTGGACAGGGGTGGGAGAGCAGTACTTC
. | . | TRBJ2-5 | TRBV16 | CASSQSRNTGETQYF | TGTGCCAGCAGCCAATCCAGGAACACAGGGGAGACCCAGTACTTC
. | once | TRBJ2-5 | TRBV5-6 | CAMSRGAETQYF | TGTGCCATGAGCCGAGGGGCGGAGACCCAGTACTTC
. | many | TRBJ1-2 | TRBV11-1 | CASSGGKGYTF | TGTGCCAGCAGCGGAGGGAAAGGCTACACCTTC
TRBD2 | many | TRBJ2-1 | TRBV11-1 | CASSSAGGPNEQFF | TGTGCCAGCAGTTCAGCGGGAGGGCCCAATGAGCAGTTCTTC
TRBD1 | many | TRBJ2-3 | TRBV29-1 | CSVARGQAIDTQYF | TGCAGCGTCGCCCGGGGACAGGCCATAGATACGCAGTATTTT
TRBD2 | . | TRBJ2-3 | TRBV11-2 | CASSSRPAGGSSTDTQYF | TGTGCCAGCAGCTCCCGCCCGGCGGGGGGATCTAGCACAGATACGCAGTATTTT
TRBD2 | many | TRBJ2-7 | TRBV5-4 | CASSLTSGRAYEQYF | TGTGCCAGCAGCCTCACTAGCGGGAGGGCCTACGAGCAGTACTTC
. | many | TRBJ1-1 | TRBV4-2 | CASSQDTGAREKAFF | TGTGCCAGCAGCCAAGATACGGGGGCGAGGGAAAAAGCTTTCTTT
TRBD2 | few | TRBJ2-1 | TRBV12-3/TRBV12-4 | CASSPGGLAGNEQFF | TGTGCCAGCAGCCCGGGCGGACTAGCGGGGAATGAGCAGTTCTTC